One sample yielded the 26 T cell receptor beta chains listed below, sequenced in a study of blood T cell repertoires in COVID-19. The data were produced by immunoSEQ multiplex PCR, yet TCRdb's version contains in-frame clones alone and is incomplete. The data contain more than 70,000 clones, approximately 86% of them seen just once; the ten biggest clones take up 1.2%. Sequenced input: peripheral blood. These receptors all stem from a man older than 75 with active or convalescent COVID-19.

Written as DNA, the CDR3 is TGTGCCAGCAGTGAAGCGTCAGGGACAAATTCACCCCTCCACTTT. Its translation: CASSEASGTNSPLHF. This chain connects TRBV6-1 to TRBJ1-6, with D maybe TRBD1 (6 bases). Germline assignment: CDR1 MNHNS and CDR2 SASEGT. This CDR3 contains 15 residues. V lost 0 bases to trimming and J lost 7 bases, with 10 bases between them.

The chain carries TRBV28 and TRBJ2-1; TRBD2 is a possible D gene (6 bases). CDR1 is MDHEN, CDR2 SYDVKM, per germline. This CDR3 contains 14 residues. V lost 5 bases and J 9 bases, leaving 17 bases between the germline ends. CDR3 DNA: TGTGCCAGCAGTATTGGGGGAGGCAAAGGTGAGCAGTTCTTC. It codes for CASSIGGGKGEQFF.

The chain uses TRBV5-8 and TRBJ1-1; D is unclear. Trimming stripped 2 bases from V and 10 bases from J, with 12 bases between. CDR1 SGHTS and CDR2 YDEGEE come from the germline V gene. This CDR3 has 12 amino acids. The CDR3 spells CASSFIAGPAFF. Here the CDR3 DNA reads TGTGCCAGCAGCTTCATCGCTGGGCCAGCTTTCTTT. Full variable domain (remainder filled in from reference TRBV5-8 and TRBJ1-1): EAGVTQSPTHLIKTRGQQATLRCSPISGHTSVYWYQQALGLGLQFLLWYDEGEERNRGNFPPRFSGRQFPNYSSELNVNALELEDSALYLCASSFIAGPAFFGQGTRLTVV.

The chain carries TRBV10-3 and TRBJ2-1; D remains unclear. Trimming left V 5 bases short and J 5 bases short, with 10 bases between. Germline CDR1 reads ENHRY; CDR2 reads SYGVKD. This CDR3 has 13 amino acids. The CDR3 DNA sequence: TGTGCCATCAGTCCCTCTATACACAATGAGCAGTTCTTC. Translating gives CAISPSIHNEQFF.

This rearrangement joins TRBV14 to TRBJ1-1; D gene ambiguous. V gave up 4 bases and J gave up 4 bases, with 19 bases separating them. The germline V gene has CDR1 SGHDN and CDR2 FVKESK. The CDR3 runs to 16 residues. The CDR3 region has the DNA TGTGCCAGCAGCCCTATGCCGGGAGTAATATCCACTGAAGCTTTCTTT. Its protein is CASSPMPGVISTEAFF.

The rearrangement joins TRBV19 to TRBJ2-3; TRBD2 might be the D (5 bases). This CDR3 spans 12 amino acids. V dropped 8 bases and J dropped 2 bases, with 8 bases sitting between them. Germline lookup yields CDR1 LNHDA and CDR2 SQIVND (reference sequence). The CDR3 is CASGGLTDTQYF. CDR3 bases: TGTGCCAGTGGAGGTCTCACAGATACGCAGTATTTT.

CDR3 in DNA: TGTGCCAGCAGCGTCCGGGACAGGCCGAAAGAATTGTTTTTT. This gives the protein CASSVRDRPKELFF. V is TRBV7-6 and J is TRBJ1-4; 8 positions match TRBD1. Trimming took 5 bases from V and 15 from J; bases not matched to a gene: 14. The CDR3 extends over 14 amino acids. CDR1 is SGHVS and CDR2 is FNYEAQ in the germline V gene.

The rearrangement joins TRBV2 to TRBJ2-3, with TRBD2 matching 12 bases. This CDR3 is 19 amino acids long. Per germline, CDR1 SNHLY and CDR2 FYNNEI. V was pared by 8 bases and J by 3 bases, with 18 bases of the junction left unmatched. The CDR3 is CASCRWGDLAGGPTDTQYF. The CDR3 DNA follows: TGTGCCAGCTGCCGATGGGGGGATCTAGCGGGAGGGCCGACAGATACGCAGTATTTT.

The CDR3 DNA is TGTGCCAGCAGCTTCACGACAGGGACTGGAAACACCATATATTTT. This encodes CASSFTTGTGNTIYF. The genes are TRBV7-2 and TRBJ1-3, with 7 bases identical to TRBD1. The V and J ends lost 3 bases and 2 bases, in that order; junction bases with no gene match: 4. This CDR3 has 15 amino acids. Looked up from germline, CDR1 is SGHTA and CDR2 is FQGNSA.

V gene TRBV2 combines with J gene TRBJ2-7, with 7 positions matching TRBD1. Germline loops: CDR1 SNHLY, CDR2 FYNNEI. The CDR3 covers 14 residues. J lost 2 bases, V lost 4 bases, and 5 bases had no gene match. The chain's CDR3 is CASSVDRITYEQYF. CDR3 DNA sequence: TGTGCCAGCAGTGTGGACAGGATAACCTACGAGCAGTACTTC.

The CDR3 coding sequence is TGTGCCAGCAGTTTAAGCGGGAGGATAGCCAAAAACATTCAGTACTTC. This sequence encodes CASSLSGRIAKNIQYF. The chain carries TRBV28 and TRBJ2-4; 9 bases are shared with TRBD2. V was pared by 2 bases and J by 0 bases, with 2 bases of the junction left unmatched. There are 16 residues in the CDR3. Germline-derived CDR1 and CDR2 are MDHEN and SYDVKM.

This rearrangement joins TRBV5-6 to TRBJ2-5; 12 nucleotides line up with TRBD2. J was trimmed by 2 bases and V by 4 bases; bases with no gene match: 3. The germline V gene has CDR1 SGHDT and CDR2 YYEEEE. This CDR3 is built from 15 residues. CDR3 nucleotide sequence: TGTGCCAGCAGCGCGCTAGCGGGAGGGCAAGAGACCCAGTACTTC. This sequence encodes CASSALAGGQETQYF.

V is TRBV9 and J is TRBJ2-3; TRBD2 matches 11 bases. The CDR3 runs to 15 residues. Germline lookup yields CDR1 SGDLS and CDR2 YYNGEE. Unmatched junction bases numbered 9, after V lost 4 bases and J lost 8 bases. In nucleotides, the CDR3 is TGTGCCAGCAGCTATAGGACTAGCGGGCCTGGTACGCAGTATTTT. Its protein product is CASSYRTSGPGTQYF.

The CDR3, as DNA: TGTGCCATCAGTGAATTCATAGATCAGCCCCAGCATTTT. Protein: CAISEFIDQPQHF. This chain connects TRBV10-3 to TRBJ1-5; no firm D call. The CDR3 contains 13 residues. Deletions cut 3 bases from V and 5 bases from J, with 8 bases between. CDR1 ENHRY and CDR2 SYGVKD come from the germline V gene.

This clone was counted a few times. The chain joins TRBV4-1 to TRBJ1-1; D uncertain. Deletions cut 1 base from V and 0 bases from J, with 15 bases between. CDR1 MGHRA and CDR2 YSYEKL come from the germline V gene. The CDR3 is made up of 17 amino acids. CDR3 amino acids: CASSQGLRGRLNTEAFF. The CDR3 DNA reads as TGCGCCAGCAGCCAAGGACTCCGTGGGAGGTTGAACACTGAAGCTTTCTTT.

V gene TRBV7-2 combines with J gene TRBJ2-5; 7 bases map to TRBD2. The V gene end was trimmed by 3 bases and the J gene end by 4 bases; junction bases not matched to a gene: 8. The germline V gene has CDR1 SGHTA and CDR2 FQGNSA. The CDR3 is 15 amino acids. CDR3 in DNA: TGTGCCAGCAGCTTTGTCCGGGGGAGGGGAGAGACCCAGTACTTC. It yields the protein CASSFVRGRGETQYF.

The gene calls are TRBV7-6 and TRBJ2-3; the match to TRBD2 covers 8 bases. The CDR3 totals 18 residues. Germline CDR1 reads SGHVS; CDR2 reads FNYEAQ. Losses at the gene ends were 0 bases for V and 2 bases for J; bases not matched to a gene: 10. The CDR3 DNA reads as TGTGCCAGCAGCTTAGCCCCCCGAGCGGGAGCTACCACAGATACGCAGTATTTT. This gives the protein CASSLAPRAGATTDTQYF.

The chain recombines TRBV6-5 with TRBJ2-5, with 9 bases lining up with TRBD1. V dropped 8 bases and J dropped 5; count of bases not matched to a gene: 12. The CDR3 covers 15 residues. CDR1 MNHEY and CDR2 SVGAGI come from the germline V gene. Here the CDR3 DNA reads TGTGCCAGCGCAGGACAGGGGACGACCGGCGAGACCCAGTACTTC. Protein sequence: CASAGQGTTGETQYF.

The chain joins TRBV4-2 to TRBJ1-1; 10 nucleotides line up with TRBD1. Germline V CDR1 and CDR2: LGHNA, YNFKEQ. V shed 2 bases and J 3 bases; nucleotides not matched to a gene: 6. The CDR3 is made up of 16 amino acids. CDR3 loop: CASSQLFGQGDTEAFF. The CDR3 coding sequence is TGTGCCAGCAGCCAACTTTTTGGACAGGGGGACACTGAAGCTTTCTTT.

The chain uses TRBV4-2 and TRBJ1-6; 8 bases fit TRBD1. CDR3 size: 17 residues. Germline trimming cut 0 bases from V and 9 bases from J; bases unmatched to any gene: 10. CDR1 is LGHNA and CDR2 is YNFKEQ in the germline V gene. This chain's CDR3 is CASSQDPADRDLSPLHF. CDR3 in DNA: TGTGCCAGCAGCCAAGATCCCGCGGACAGGGACCTTTCACCCCTCCACTTT.

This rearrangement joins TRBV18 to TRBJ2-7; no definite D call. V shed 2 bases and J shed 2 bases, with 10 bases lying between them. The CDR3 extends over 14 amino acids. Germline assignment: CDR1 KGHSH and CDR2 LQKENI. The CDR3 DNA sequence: TGTGCCAGCTCACCAACTCGCGGAGCCTACGAGCAGTACTTC. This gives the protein CASSPTRGAYEQYF.

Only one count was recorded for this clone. The DNA of the CDR3 is TGTGCCAGTAGTATAGACTACCTACAGGGTTCTGAAGCTTTCTTT. This sequence encodes CASSIDYLQGSEAFF. V and J are TRBV19 and TRBJ1-1; D possibly corresponds to TRBD1 (6 bases). The V end lost 0 bases, the J end lost 6 bases, and 14 bases lay between the germline ends. The V gene's germline CDR1 is LNHDA and CDR2 SQIVND (reference sequence). The CDR3 has 15 residues.

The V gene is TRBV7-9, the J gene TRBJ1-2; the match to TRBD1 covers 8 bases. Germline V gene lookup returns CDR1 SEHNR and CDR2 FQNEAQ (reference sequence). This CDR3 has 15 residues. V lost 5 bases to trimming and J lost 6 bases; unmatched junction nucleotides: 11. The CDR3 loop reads CASSTRTGTGDGYTF. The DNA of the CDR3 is TGTGCCAGCAGCACCAGGACAGGGACTGGGGATGGCTACACCTTC.

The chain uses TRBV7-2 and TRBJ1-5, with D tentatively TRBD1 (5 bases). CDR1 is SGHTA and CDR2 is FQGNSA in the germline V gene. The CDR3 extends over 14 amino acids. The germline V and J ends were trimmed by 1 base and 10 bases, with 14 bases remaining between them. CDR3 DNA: TGTGCCAGCAGCTTAGGACAGCTGAGCGCTCCCCAGCATTTT. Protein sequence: CASSLGQLSAPQHF.

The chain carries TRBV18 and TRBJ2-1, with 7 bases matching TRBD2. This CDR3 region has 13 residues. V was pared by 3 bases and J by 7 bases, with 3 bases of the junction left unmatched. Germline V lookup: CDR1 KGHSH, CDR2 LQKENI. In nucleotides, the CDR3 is TGTGCCAGCTCACCGACCGGGGGGAATGAGCAGTTCTTC. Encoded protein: CASSPTGGNEQFF.

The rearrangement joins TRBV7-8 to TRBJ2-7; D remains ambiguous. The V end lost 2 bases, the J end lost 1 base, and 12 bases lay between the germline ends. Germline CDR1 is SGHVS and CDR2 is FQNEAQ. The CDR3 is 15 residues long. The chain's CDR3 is CASSLRPGMSYEQYF. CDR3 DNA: TGTGCCAGCAGCTTACGCCCAGGAATGTCCTACGAGCAGTACTTC.